Listed here are 26 T cell receptor beta chains from one sample, sequenced in a study of cytomegalovirus exposure and HLA in healthy donors. PCR employed 60 Vbeta and 13 Jbeta primers. Profiled with immunoSEQ multiplex PCR; TCRdb holds only in-frame clones, not every one. The profile shows some 120,000 clones, about 85% of them singletons. The sequenced sample was PBMCs. The source is a woman in her twenties or thirties in good health and CMV-seropositive.

V is TRBV2 and J is TRBJ2-7; 9 nucleotides line up with TRBD2. Germline V gene sequence: CDR1 SNHLY, CDR2 FYNNEI. CDR3 size: 14 residues. V lost 3 bases to trimming and J lost 5 bases; unmatched junction nucleotides: 5. This chain's CDR3 is CASSEWREGDEQYF. CDR3 nucleotides: TGTGCCAGCAGTGAGTGGCGGGAGGGGGACGAGCAGTACTTC. The variable domain in full, completed from reference TRBV2 and TRBJ2-7, reads EPEVTQTPSHQVTQMGQEVILRCVPISNHLYFYWYRQILGQKVEFLVSFYNNEISEKSEIFDDQFSVERPDGSNFTLKIRSTKLEDSAMYFCASSEWREGDEQYFGPGTRLTVT.

V usage is TRBV5-8 and J usage is TRBJ2-7; 10 bases are a match to TRBD1. This CDR3 is built from 15 residues. Trimming at V came to 4 bases and at J to 0 bases, leaving 4 bases not matched to a gene. Germline loops: CDR1 SGHTS, CDR2 YDEGEE. CDR3 bases: TGTGCCAGCAGCCCCGGACAGGGGGGCTCCTACGAGCAGTACTTC. It is translated as CASSPGQGGSYEQYF.

The rearrangement links TRBV28 to TRBJ1-2; unclear D gene. This CDR3 has 13 amino acids. Looked up from germline, CDR1 is MDHEN and CDR2 is SYDVKM. V lost 6 bases, J lost 3 bases, and 11 bases lay in between. The CDR3 is CASSLRQDYGYTF. CDR3 bases: TGTGCCAGCAGCCTCCGGCAGGACTATGGCTACACCTTC.

The chain joins TRBV5-1 to TRBJ2-3, with D tentatively TRBD2 (5 bases). There are 14 residues in the CDR3. Germline lookup yields CDR1 SGHRS and CDR2 YFSETQ. V was trimmed by 0 bases and J by 6 bases, leaving 11 bases between them. In nucleotides, the CDR3 is TGCGCCAGCAGCTTGGGCCCGGGGTCGGATACGCAGTATTTT. Protein: CASSLGPGSDTQYF.

CDR3 sequence reads: CASSLALLAGGTDTQYF. The DNA for the CDR3 is TGTGCCAGCAGCCTCGCTTTACTAGCGGGAGGCACAGATACGCAGTATTTT. This sequence joins TRBV11-2 and TRBJ2-3; 11 bases map to TRBD2. After removal of 5 bases from V and 1 base from J, the junction contained 8 bases not matched to a gene. Per the germline V gene, CDR1 is SGHAT and CDR2 is FQNNGV. This CDR3 spans 17 amino acids.

This clone was seen only a few times. This chain connects TRBV7-9 to TRBJ2-7; a possible D gene is TRBD2 (5 bases). The germline gives CDR1 SEHNR, CDR2 FQNEAQ (reference sequence). The V and J ends lost 1 base and 3 bases respectively, with 13 bases between them. The CDR3 sequence is 15 residues long. The CDR3 is CASSLGLPGNYEQYF. The CDR3 DNA reads as TGTGCCAGCAGCTTAGGTCTTCCCGGGAACTACGAGCAGTACTTC.

This clone was observed a few times. This chain uses TRBV6-5 with TRBJ2-1; unclear D gene. Germline CDR1 is MNHEY and CDR2 is SVGAGI. There are 13 residues in the CDR3. V was shortened by 5 bases and J by 8 bases, with 13 bases between the two germline ends. CDR3 residues: CASSPPMSDEQFF. CDR3 coding DNA: TGTGCCAGCAGTCCCCCCATGAGTGATGAGCAGTTCTTC.

This chain joins TRBV5-6 and TRBJ2-2, with 7 bases that match TRBD1. The J segment lost 6 bases and the V segment lost 4 bases, leaving 15 bases of the junction unmatched. The germline V gene encodes CDR1 SGHDT and CDR2 YYEEEE. CDR3 length equals 17 residues. The CDR3, as DNA: TGTGCCAGCAGCGGTCGGAGTAGACAGGGTTTACCCGGGGAGCTGTTTTTT. It codes for CASSGRSRQGLPGELFF.

The J gene is TRBJ2-6, the V gene TRBV2; tentative D call: TRBD2 (7 bases). The CDR3 covers 15 residues. The germline CDR1 and CDR2 sequences are SNHLY and FYNNEI. Trimming took 4 bases from V and 2 from J, leaving 9 bases between them. In DNA form, the CDR3 reads TGTGCCAGCAGTGGGGAGGGGGCTGGGGCCAACGTCCTGACTTTC. As protein: CASSGEGAGANVLTF.

The V gene is TRBV6-4, the J gene TRBJ1-2, with D possibly being TRBD1 (5 bases). Germline assignment: CDR1 MRHNA and CDR2 SNTAGT. V was shortened by 7 bases and J by 6 bases, with 15 bases between the two germline ends. The CDR3 contains 13 residues. CDR3 DNA sequence: TGTGCCAGCAACGACTCGACAGAGCATGGCTACACCTTC. This codes for CASNDSTEHGYTF.

The rearrangement joins TRBV10-3 to TRBJ2-7; perhaps TRBD1 as D (6 bases). Trimming removed 7 bases at V and 0 bases at J, with 10 bases between. Germline lookup yields CDR1 ENHRY and CDR2 SYGVKD. CDR3 length equals 13 residues. The CDR3 nucleotides are TGTGCCATCACCGAACAGGGCTCCTACGAGCAGTACTTC. Protein: CAITEQGSYEQYF.

The V and J genes are TRBV30 and TRBJ1-4, with a possible D match to TRBD1 (5 bases). The CDR3 is made up of 13 amino acids. Germline V gene lookup returns CDR1 GTSNPN and CDR2 SVGIG (reference sequence). Trimming cost V 8 bases and J 0 bases, with 10 bases left between them. The CDR3 sequence is CARGGATNEKLFF. The CDR3 coding sequence is TGTGCCCGCGGGGGTGCAACTAATGAAAAACTGTTTTTT.

V is TRBV9 and J is TRBJ1-5; TRBD1 matches 9 bases. Trimming cost V 4 bases and J 6 bases; bases outside gene matches: 8. The CDR3 consists of 15 residues. The V gene's germline CDR1 is SGDLS and CDR2 YYNGEE. CDR3 amino acids: CASSPGTGIRQPQHF. CDR3 nucleotide sequence: TGTGCCAGCAGCCCGGGGACAGGGATACGTCAGCCCCAGCATTTT.

This clone was seen a handful of times. The chain joins TRBV6-5 to TRBJ2-7; TRBD1 matches 10 bases. Looked up from germline, CDR1 is MNHEY and CDR2 is SVGAGI. The CDR3 has 15 amino acids. Germline trimming cut 5 bases from V and 5 bases from J; bases unmatched to any gene: 9. The CDR3 loop is CASSPSGTGDHEQYF. The CDR3 DNA reads TGTGCCAGCAGTCCCTCCGGGACAGGGGACCACGAGCAGTACTTC.

The J gene is TRBJ2-7, the V gene TRBV30; the match to TRBD1 covers 8 bases. The CDR3 totals 15 residues. V lost 1 base, J lost 2 bases, and 7 bases stayed unmatched. The germline V gene encodes CDR1 GTSNPN and CDR2 SVGIG (reference sequence). The DNA of the CDR3 is TGTGCCTGGAGTGGCAGGGCAGGGGGCCCCTACGAGCAGTACTTC. It yields the protein CAWSGRAGGPYEQYF. Supplemented by reference TRBV30 and TRBJ2-7, the full variable domain reads SQTIHQWPATLVQPVGSPLSLECTVEGTSNPNLYWYRQAAGRGLQLLFYSVGIGQISSEVPQNLSASRPQDRQFILSSKKLLLSDSGFYLCAWSGRAGGPYEQYFGPGTRLTVT.

The chain is built from TRBV4-2 and TRBJ1-2; maybe TRBD1 (5 bases). Looked up from germline, CDR1 is LGHNA and CDR2 is YNFKEQ. The CDR3 length is 15 residues. Trimming took 3 bases from V and 0 from J, leaving 11 bases between them. CDR3 sequence reads: CASSQSGASNYGYTF. CDR3 DNA: TGTGCCAGCAGCCAGAGCGGGGCGTCTAACTATGGCTACACCTTC.

This clone has only a few counts. The genes are TRBV5-1 and TRBJ1-1, with a weak D call TRBD1 (6 bases). Trimming cost V 4 bases and J 5 bases, with 15 bases left between them. CDR3 length equals 14 residues. Germline CDR1 and CDR2: SGHRS and YFSETQ. The chain's CDR3 is CASSTRDMHTEAFF. DNA for the CDR3: TGCGCCAGCAGCACCCGGGACATGCATACTGAAGCTTTCTTT.

This chain uses TRBV5-1 with TRBJ2-5, with 7 bases identical to TRBD2. V trimming: 4 bases; J trimming: 2 bases; junction bases outside the gene matches: 5. Germline assignment: CDR1 SGHRS and CDR2 YFSETQ. The CDR3 sequence is 14 residues long. Here the CDR3 reads CASSPGTTQETQYF. The DNA of the CDR3 is TGCGCCAGCAGCCCGGGGACTACTCAAGAGACCCAGTACTTC.

The chain carries TRBV11-1 and TRBJ2-1; D is possibly TRBD1 (7 bases). The CDR3 length is 15 residues. In germline, CDR1 is SGHAT, CDR2 FQDESV (reference sequence). V lost 5 bases and J 14 bases, leaving 25 bases between the germline ends. The CDR3 reads CASSPTTGDSNREFF. In DNA form, the CDR3 reads TGTGCCAGCAGCCCTACGACGGGGGACAGCAACAGGGAGTTCTTC.

V usage is TRBV6-5 and J usage is TRBJ2-7, with TRBD2 as a possible D gene (7 bases). Trimming took 6 bases from V and 2 from J, leaving 14 bases between them. This CDR3 is built from 14 residues. Germline CDR1 is MNHEY and CDR2 is SVGAGI. CDR3 loop: CASSLRGRAYEQYF. The CDR3 DNA sequence: TGTGCCAGCAGCTTAAGGGGGAGGGCCTACGAGCAGTACTTC.

The table lists this clone with a count of one. The chain has TRBV5-6 and TRBJ2-2; 7 bases align to TRBD1. V gave up 2 bases and J gave up 2 bases; unmatched junction bases: 6. CDR1 and CDR2 from the germline V gene are SGHDT and YYEEEE. The CDR3 spans 16 residues. In DNA form, the CDR3 reads TGTGCCAGCAGCTTAAAGGACAGGCAAAACACCGGGGAGCTGTTTTTT. This codes for CASSLKDRQNTGELFF. Using reference TRBV5-6 and TRBJ2-2 for the parts outside the CDR3, the full variable domain is DAGVTQSPTHLIKTRGQQVTLRCSPKSGHDTVSWYQQALGQGPQFIFQYYEEEERQRGNFPDRFSGHQFPNYSSELNVNALLLGDSALYLCASSLKDRQNTGELFFGEGSRLTVL.

The chain combines TRBV30 with TRBJ1-1, with D uncertain. Trimming left V 2 bases short and J 0 bases short, with 7 bases between. CDR3 length equals 13 residues. Germline CDR1 and CDR2: GTSNPN and SVGIG (reference sequence). CDR3 nucleotide sequence: TGTGCCTGGAGTCCTACGGTGAACACTGAAGCTTTCTTT. Translation gives CAWSPTVNTEAFF.

There are a few counts of this clone. CDR3 region: CASSLSGGSYNEQFF. CDR3 nucleotide sequence: TGTGCCAGCAGTCTCTCGGGGGGTTCCTACAATGAGCAGTTCTTC. The chain joins TRBV28 to TRBJ2-1; 7 bases align to TRBD2. The ends lost 5 bases at V and 1 base at J; junction bases unmatched: 5. Germline values: CDR1 MDHEN, CDR2 SYDVKM. The CDR3 is 15 amino acids.

As concerns this clone: The junction differs from germline at one of its ends, possibly a read error. The V gene is TRBV27, the J gene TRBJ1-4; a weak D match, TRBD1 (6 bases). The germline V gene encodes CDR1 MNHEY and CDR2 SMNVEV (reference sequence). CDR3 length equals 15 residues. The CDR3 coding sequence is TGTGCCAGCAGTCTATCAACAGGGCCTAAGAGAAAACTGTTTTTT. It specifies CASSLSTGPKRKLFF.

The chain links TRBV18 to TRBJ1-5, with 10 bases fitting TRBD1. The CDR3 consists of 15 residues. CDR1 KGHSH and CDR2 LQKENI come from the germline V gene. The trim removed 2 bases at V and 5 bases at J, leaving 3 bases unmatched. CDR3 region: CASSPGTGDDQPQHF. CDR3 nucleotide sequence: TGTGCCAGCTCACCAGGGACAGGGGACGATCAGCCCCAGCATTTT.

The chain is built from TRBV6-1 and TRBJ1-1; D is ambiguous. Germline V gene sequence: CDR1 MNHNS, CDR2 SASEGT. This CDR3 region has 12 residues. The V gene lost 4 bases and the J gene lost 8 bases, with 11 bases spanning the gap. The CDR3 DNA reads TGTGCCAGCAGTGGCCGGAGGCGGGAAGCTTTCTTT. Residues: CASSGRRREAFF.